Here is one TCR beta chain with its context. Which antigen it targets is not known. One base away there is no much larger clone; base qualities are not given. TCRbeta CDR3 regions were amplified from genomic DNA using the immunoSEQ Assay, a bias-controlled multiplex PCR. The published analysis was carried out like this. Nucleated cell counts per sample were estimated from amplification of reference gene primers within the assay. Sequence reads were collapsed and filtered to measure the absolute abundance of every unique TCRbeta CDR3 rearrangement. For each sample, productive Simpson clonality was calculated as the square root of Simpson's diversity index over productive rearrangements. TCRdb took over this immuneACCESS table, retaining in-frame rearrangements with V and J assigned. Such tables are incomplete; in checked studies, under half of the missing clones stem from an unresolved V gene, and the remainder is unexplained. V and J calls and clone size are copied from that table; D and trimming were computed from the DNA. Within this sample are around 68,000 clones, with 80% to 90% of them counted one time only. Less than 8% of the sample belongs to the ten largest clones.

Germline trimming: 5 bases from V, 3 bases from J; junction bases outside gene matches: 9. CDR1 and CDR2, looked up from the germline V gene, are LGHNA and YNFKEQ. The CDR3, from cysteine to phenylalanine, totals 15 residues. Only the CDR3 region is kept as DNA, spanning 45 bases read in frame from base 1. These data come from a study of blood T cell repertoires in COVID-19 (dated by TCRdb to 2020 to 2021). For context, the study as a whole: Samples covering the acute and convalescent phases of COVID-19 were provided by collaborators in the United States, Italy and Spain. The sample metadata nearly always contained a de-identified subject ID, COVID-19 status, age in years and sex. Deeply sampled blood TCRbeta repertoires from subjects exposed to, actively infected with, or recovered from COVID-19 were included in the dataset. The material from the prospective study consisted of cDNA or gDNA derived from T cells, B-cell-depleted T cells, or PBMCs. HLA class I and class II types, where available, came from metadata supplied by the sample provider rather than from assay-based typing. Samples came from the ongoing ImmuneRACE study (first 160 participants) plus 1,254 subjects from 6 global collaborators. The repertoires were released in a freely available public database meant as a resource for research on the immune response to SARS-CoV-2.

General study outcomes and caveats: How much clinical and demographic metadata was included differed by source and by participant, and the metadata was provided uncurated.

The collaborating institutions used their own protocols to collect whole blood in K2EDTA tubes. Collaborator samples were shipped for TCRbeta analysis as frozen whole blood, isolated PBMCs, or DNA extracted from either sample type. This sequence was found in a man aged 45 to 65 with active COVID-19. The specimen was peripheral blood. The chain links TRBV4-2 with TRBJ2-7, and 8 bases in between align with TRBD1. The DNA sequence is TGTGCCAGCAGCTACTATGGACAGGGAAGCTACGAGCAGTACTTC. It is translated as CASSYYGQGSYEQYF.